This T cell receptor (beta chain) derives from a study of shared clonotypes between healthy human individuals. TCRdb's table, derived via immunoSEQ multiplex PCR, lists solely in-frame clones and lacks some. Among roughly 1.5 million clones listed, roughly 98% were seen once. V was clipped by 0 bases and J by 2 bases, with 6 bases between them. This CDR3 contains 15 residues. From germline, CDR1 is SGHNT and CDR2 YYREEE (reference sequence). V usage is TRBV5-4 and J usage is TRBJ2-6; D gene ambiguous. This TCR derives from a man aged 30 to 45 in good health. Specimen: naive CD4+ T cells sorted from blood. Sample subset: CD45RA+ positively selected. Here the CDR3 DNA reads TGTGCCAGCAGCTTGGATTTACCTGGGGCCAACGTCCTGACTTTC. Its translation is CASSLDLPGANVLTF.